Below are 18 T cell receptor beta chains sequenced from a single sample in a study of blood T cell repertoires in COVID-19. Profiling relied on immunoSEQ multiplex PCR, and the TCRdb table lists in-frame clones only, not all of them. The sample carries roughly 150,000 clones, roughly 84% recorded once. The sequenced material came from PBMCs or T cells enriched from blood (not recorded which). The receptor source for this set is a man aged 70 or older who had been exposed to COVID-19.

V is TRBV5-1 and J is TRBJ2-5, with TRBD1 identical over 9 bases. Looked up from germline, CDR1 is SGHRS and CDR2 is YFSETQ. The trim removed 4 bases at V and 7 bases at J, leaving 5 bases unmatched. This CDR3 spans 13 amino acids. The CDR3 bases are TGCGCCAGCAGCCCGGGGACAGGGCTGACCCAGTACTTC. This encodes CASSPGTGLTQYF.

This chain connects TRBV7-2 to TRBJ1-1, with D perhaps matching TRBD1 (5 bases). Germline assignment: CDR1 SGHTA and CDR2 FQGNSA. V was clipped by 2 bases and J by 11 bases, with 12 bases between them. The CDR3 loop spans 12 amino acids. CDR3 amino acids: CASSLQRGVAFF. CDR3 DNA sequence: TGTGCCAGCAGCTTACAGCGGGGGGTGGCTTTCTTT.

The chain is built from TRBV24-1 and TRBJ2-1; 11 bases match TRBD2. The CDR3 extends over 17 amino acids. Trimming took 4 bases from V and 8 from J; bases not matched to a gene: 12. CDR1 KGHDR and CDR2 SFDVKD come from the germline V gene. CDR3 region: CATSDNQLAGVVHEQFF. In DNA form, the CDR3 reads TGTGCCACCAGTGACAACCAACTAGCGGGAGTTGTCCATGAGCAGTTCTTC.

The rearrangement uses TRBV6-4 and TRBJ1-2, with 9 bases matching TRBD1. This CDR3 contains 13 residues. V was clipped by 4 bases and J by 8 bases; unmatched bases: 5. CDR1 MRHNA and CDR2 SNTAGT come from the germline V gene. CDR3 sequence (DNA): TGTGCCAGCAGTGGAGACAGGGGGGGAGGCTACACCTTC. This translates into CASSGDRGGGYTF.

The gene calls are TRBV3-1 (or the pseudogene TRBV3-2) and TRBJ2-5; D is possibly TRBD2 (7 bases). The CDR3 sequence is 15 residues long. V lost 4 bases, J lost 2 bases, and 14 bases lay in between. The germline gives CDR1 LGHDT, CDR2 YNNKEL (reference sequence). CDR3 amino acids: CASSPVGGVQETQYF. The CDR3 bases are TGTGCCAGCAGCCCCGTAGGGGGGGTACAAGAGACCCAGTACTTC.

The gene calls are TRBV4-1 and TRBJ2-6; the D gene is possibly TRBD1 (5 bases). Trimming removed 2 bases from V and 2 bases from J, with 19 bases in between. Germline lookup yields CDR1 MGHRA and CDR2 YSYEKL. The CDR3 covers 19 residues. The CDR3 nucleotides read TGCGCCAGCAGCCAACAGTCAGGGCAGATAAAGGCTGGGGCCAACGTCCTGACTTTC. This gives the protein CASSQQSGQIKAGANVLTF.

This chain uses TRBV28 with TRBJ1-1; D remains ambiguous. This CDR3 is built from 15 residues. Germline values: CDR1 MDHEN, CDR2 SYDVKM. V dropped 6 bases and J dropped 5 bases, with 19 bases sitting between them. The CDR3 is CASSLLGGRRTEAFF. The CDR3 nucleotides are TGTGCCAGCAGCCTCTTGGGAGGACGGAGGACTGAAGCTTTCTTT.

This rearrangement joins TRBV7-2 to TRBJ2-5, with 8 bases aligning to TRBD2. V was pared by 1 base and J by 5 bases, with 6 bases of the junction left unmatched. CDR3 size: 15 residues. The germline V gene has CDR1 SGHTA and CDR2 FQGNSA. The DNA of the CDR3 is TGTGCCAGCAGCTTAGAGCGGGGGATACTTGAGACCCAGTACTTC. Amino acid sequence: CASSLERGILETQYF. Filled out from reference TRBV7-2 and TRBJ2-5, the complete variable domain reads GAGVSQSPSNKVTEKGKDVELRCDPISGHTALYWYRQSLGQGLEFLIYFQGNSAPDKSGLPSDRFSAERTGGSVSTLTIQRTQQEDSAVYLCASSLERGILETQYFGPGTRLLVL.

V usage is TRBV5-1 and J usage is TRBJ2-3; TRBD2 might be the D (5 bases). Germline V gene lookup returns CDR1 SGHRS and CDR2 YFSETQ. Trimming took 3 bases from V and 4 from J, leaving 6 bases between them. The length of the CDR3 is 12 residues. The CDR3 sequence is CASSSGSDTQYF. CDR3 in DNA: TGCGCCAGCAGCTCGGGATCAGATACGCAGTATTTT.

The chain links TRBV6-5 to TRBJ1-5, with 7 bases identical to TRBD1. The CDR3 is 15 amino acids. V lost 5 bases to trimming and J lost 0 bases; unmatched junction nucleotides: 4. Germline assignment: CDR1 MNHEY and CDR2 SVGAGI. CDR3 protein: CASSPGQYSNQPQHF. The CDR3 nucleotides are TGTGCCAGCAGTCCGGGACAGTATAGCAATCAGCCCCAGCATTTT.

The rearrangement uses TRBV3-1 (or the pseudogene TRBV3-2) and TRBJ2-3; 11 bases match TRBD2. The V gene end was trimmed by 4 bases and the J gene end by 5 bases; junction bases not matched to a gene: 11. Germline V gene data show CDR1 as LGHDT and CDR2 as YNNKEL (reference sequence). This CDR3 region has 17 residues. The CDR3 DNA sequence: TGTGCCAGCAGCCCGGGACTAGCGGCCAGAAGGGTAGATACGCAGTATTTT. Translated, it gives CASSPGLAARRVDTQYF.

This chain uses TRBV7-2 with TRBJ1-5; tentative D call: TRBD1 (5 bases). This CDR3 contains 13 residues. Trimming shortened V by 2 bases and J by 10 bases, and 12 bases separated the two germline ends. Germline assignment: CDR1 SGHTA and CDR2 FQGNSA. The CDR3 spells CASSLKGGEPQHF. CDR3 DNA: TGTGCCAGCAGCTTAAAGGGAGGGGAACCCCAGCATTTT.

The chain combines TRBV5-1 with TRBJ2-7, with 10 bases matching TRBD1. The CDR3 spans 15 residues. J gave up 2 bases and V 0 bases, and 2 bases lay outside the gene matches. CDR1 is SGHRS, CDR2 YFSETQ, per germline. CDR3 residues: CASSLVGTGAYEQYF. The CDR3, as DNA: TGCGCCAGCAGCTTGGTAGGGACAGGGGCCTACGAGCAGTACTTC.

This chain joins TRBV7-8 and TRBJ1-1; TRBD1 matches at 8 bases. V shed 1 base and J 7 bases; nucleotides not matched to a gene: 5. Germline V lookup: CDR1 SGHVS, CDR2 FQNEAQ. This CDR3 comprises 14 residues. For the CDR3, the DNA is TGTGCCAGCAGCTTAGGTTCAGGGGGCAGTGAAGCTTTCTTT. The encoded protein is CASSLGSGGSEAFF.

V is TRBV7-9 and J is TRBJ1-2; TRBD1 might be the D (5 bases). V lost 5 bases to trimming and J lost 0 bases, with 16 bases between them. Germline V gives CDR1 SEHNR, CDR2 FQNEAQ (reference sequence). CDR3 length: 16 amino acids. The CDR3 is CASSPGRGRSNYGYTF. CDR3 nucleotides: TGTGCCAGCAGCCCCGGTCGGGGGAGGTCTAACTATGGCTACACCTTC.

Points on this clone: Other DNA sequences in the same sample also yield this CDR3. The CDR3 DNA reads as TGTGCCAGCAGCCTGGACAGGGTTAATGAAAAACTGTTTTTT. Translated, it gives CASSLDRVNEKLFF. This sequence joins TRBV11-2 and TRBJ1-4, with 8 bases lining up with TRBD1. Per germline, CDR1 SGHAT and CDR2 FQNNGV. With V trimmed by 5 bases and J by 4 bases, 3 bases remained unmatched. The length of the CDR3 is 14 residues.

This chain links TRBV4-3 with TRBJ2-7; D gene ambiguous. The germline V gene has CDR1 LGHNA and CDR2 YSLEER. V lost 4 bases, J lost 2 bases, and 18 bases lay in between. This CDR3 is built from 16 residues. The CDR3 region is CASSPPRPGQTYEQYF. CDR3 nucleotide sequence: TGCGCCAGCAGCCCTCCCCGGCCAGGCCAAACCTACGAGCAGTACTTC.

The gene calls are TRBV5-8 and TRBJ1-1; D is possibly TRBD1 (6 bases). The CDR3 is 16 amino acids. V was pared by 4 bases and J by 0 bases, with 16 bases between. CDR1 SGHTS and CDR2 YDEGEE come from the germline V gene. CDR3 sequence reads: CASSRDTGFMNTEAFF. Written as DNA, the CDR3 is TGTGCCAGCAGCCGGGACACGGGATTCATGAACACTGAAGCTTTCTTT.